This is a list of T cell receptor beta chains from one sample in a study of shared clonotypes between healthy human individuals. Sequencing was performed with immunoSEQ multiplex PCR; in TCRdb, only in-frame clones are kept and a portion is missing. The profile covers some 1,100,000 clones, with 75% to 85% appearing a single time and about 0.52% taken by the ten largest. Sequenced material: memory CD4+ T cells from PBMCs. These receptors came from a man aged 18 to 30 in good health. Some clones in this sample may be carry-over from other donors' samples. CDR3s include the opening cysteine and the closing phenylalanine or tryptophan. A D gene is named only where the DNA matches it firmly. For some rows the clone size is stated as once, few or many, or as a class when expanded; others skip it.

CDR3 length,V gene,D gene,J gene,clone size,CDR3 protein,CDR3 DNA
14,TRBV10-3,TRBD1,TRBJ1-5,many,CAISEDRGLQPQHF,TGTGCCATCAGTGAGGATAGGGGGCTTCAGCCCCAGCATTTT
16,TRBV27,NA,TRBJ2-5,NA,CASSHRGRENAETQYF,TGTGCCAGCAGTCACCGGGGGCGGGAGAACGCAGAGACCCAGTACTTC
15,TRBV28,TRBD2,TRBJ2-3,NA,CASSPGTSGSDTQYF,TGTGCCAGCAGCCCCGGGACTAGCGGGTCAGATACGCAGTATTTT
13,TRBV6-5,NA,TRBJ1-2,many,CASSYDPEDGYTF,TGTGCCAGCAGTTACGACCCCGAAGATGGCTACACCTTC
14,TRBV10-3,NA,TRBJ1-1,NA,CAIGEAQMNTEAFF,TGTGCCATCGGAGAGGCCCAGATGAACACTGAAGCTTTCTTT
13,TRBV6-5,NA,TRBJ1-4,NA,CASSYHRAEKLFF,TGTGCCAGCAGTTACCACCGGGCTGAAAAACTGTTTTTT
11,TRBV15,NA,TRBJ1-3,NA,CATSFGNTIYF,TGTGCCACCAGTTTTGGAAACACCATATATTTT
15,TRBV23-1,NA,TRBJ2-1,NA,CASSHPQGSHNEQFF,TGCGCCAGCAGTCATCCTCAGGGGTCCCACAATGAGCAGTTCTTC
13,TRBV29-1,TRBD1,TRBJ1-1,few,CSVQGQQNTEAFF,TGCAGCGTTCAGGGACAGCAGAACACTGAAGCTTTCTTT
16,TRBV7-6,NA,TRBJ2-7,NA,CASSASPELAAYEQYF,TGTGCCAGCAGCGCCTCGCCGGAACTAGCCGCCTACGAGCAGTACTTC
15,TRBV27,TRBD1,TRBJ2-1,few,CASSRGQPSYNEQFF,TGTGCCAGCAGTCGGGGACAGCCCTCCTACAATGAGCAGTTCTTC
13,TRBV18,NA,TRBJ2-7,NA,CASSPGGLSEQYF,TGTGCCAGCTCACCGGGGGGGCTCTCCGAGCAGTACTTC
15,TRBV7-9,TRBD1,TRBJ1-2,NA,CASSDLDRANYGYTF,TGTGCCAGCAGCGACTTGGACAGGGCGAACTATGGCTACACCTTC
16,TRBV9,TRBD2,TRBJ2-1,few,CASSVATTSDYNEQFF,TGTGCCAGCAGCGTAGCCACGACTAGCGACTACAATGAGCAGTTCTTC
14,TRBV2,TRBD2,TRBJ2-3,NA,CASSRLADTDTQYF,TGTGCCAGCTCCCGACTAGCGGACACAGATACGCAGTATTTT
15,TRBV5-5,NA,TRBJ2-7,NA,CASSLAMQPAYEQYF,TGTGCCAGCAGCTTGGCTATGCAGCCAGCCTACGAGCAGTACTTC
18,TRBV2,TRBD2,TRBJ2-3,NA,CASRFSGLAGGSTDTQYF,TGTGCCAGCAGGTTTTCCGGACTAGCGGGAGGTAGCACAGATACGCAGTATTTT
19,TRBV28,TRBD1,TRBJ2-7,NA,CASSSHPGTGKSSSYEQYF,TGTGCCAGCAGTTCCCACCCGGGGACAGGGAAATCTTCATCCTACGAGCAGTACTTC
16,TRBV4-3,NA,TRBJ1-2,once,CASSQEYRVANYGYTF,TGCGCCAGCAGCCAAGAGTACAGGGTTGCTAACTATGGCTACACCTTC
16,TRBV9,TRBD1,TRBJ2-2,NA,CASSPRQDRDNGELFF,TGTGCCAGCAGCCCACGTCAAGACAGGGATAACGGGGAGCTGTTTTTT
16,TRBV5-1,TRBD1,TRBJ2-6,NA,CASSSRQGTGANVLTF,TGCGCCAGCAGCTCTCGACAGGGCACTGGGGCCAACGTCCTGACTTTC
17,TRBV7-6,TRBD2,TRBJ2-1,NA,CASSPRAGTSGVGEQFF,TGTGCCAGCAGCCCCCGGGCCGGGACTAGCGGTGTTGGTGAGCAGTTCTTC
13,TRBV18,NA,TRBJ1-1,few,CASSPHKNTEAFF,TGTGCCAGCTCACCACACAAGAACACTGAAGCTTTCTTT
11,TRBV5-4,NA,TRBJ1-1,NA,CASSSQVESFF,TGTGCCAGCAGCTCACAGGTCGAATCTTTCTTT
14,TRBV27,NA,TRBJ2-1,NA,CASSSAYSYNEQFF,TGTGCCAGCAGTTCCGCTTACTCCTACAATGAGCAGTTCTTC
18,TRBV5-5,TRBD1,TRBJ2-7,once,CASSLSPGTGVEVLKQYF,TGTGCCAGCAGCTTAAGCCCCGGGACAGGGGTTGAGGTCCTCAAGCAGTACTTC
19,TRBV28,NA,TRBJ2-2,NA,CASSPIDQPGSGPPGELFF,TGTGCCAGCAGTCCCATCGATCAACCGGGATCCGGGCCCCCCGGGGAGCTGTTTTTT
19,TRBV4-1,TRBD2,TRBJ2-3,NA,CASSQEPGGLAGRIDTQYF,TGCGCCAGCAGCCAAGAACCCGGCGGGCTAGCGGGGAGGATTGATACGCAGTATTTT
14,TRBV15,TRBD1,TRBJ2-4,NA,CATNLQGAGDIQYF,TGTGCCACCAACCTACAGGGGGCGGGGGACATTCAGTACTTC
15,TRBV5-1,NA,TRBJ2-1,NA,CASSLGVGALNEQFF,TGCGCCAGCAGCTTGGGGGTCGGGGCACTTAATGAGCAGTTCTTC
13,TRBV4-3,TRBD1,TRBJ1-4,NA,CASSQGQGEKLFF,TGCGCCAGCAGCCAGGGACAGGGAGAAAAACTGTTTTTT
14,TRBV11-2,NA,TRBJ2-7,few,CASSLGGGAYEQYF,TGTGCCAGCAGCTTAGGCGGAGGGGCCTACGAGCAGTACTTC
16,TRBV7-6,NA,TRBJ1-4,many,CASSLVGLGTNEKLFF,TGTGCCAGCAGCTTAGTAGGTTTAGGAACTAATGAAAAACTGTTTTTT
14,TRBV7-3,TRBD1,TRBJ1-2,NA,CASSLVGQGGSYTF,TGTGCCAGCAGCTTAGTAGGACAGGGGGGTAGCTACACCTTC
16,TRBV7-8,NA,TRBJ1-3,once,CASSLVGASSGNTIYF,TGTGCCAGCAGCTTAGTGGGGGCGAGCTCTGGAAACACCATATATTTT
14,TRBV30,TRBD1,TRBJ2-1,NA,CAWSHRTGYNEQFF,TGTGCCTGGAGCCACCGGACAGGGTATAATGAGCAGTTCTTC
14,TRBV11-2,TRBD1,TRBJ2-7,NA,CASSLDPGQGEQYF,TGTGCCAGCAGCTTAGATCCCGGACAGGGCGAGCAGTACTTC
15,TRBV5-1,TRBD1,TRBJ2-5,NA,CASSFGAAGQGTQYF,TGCGCCAGCAGCTTCGGTGCGGCGGGACAGGGGACCCAGTACTTC
14,TRBV18,NA,TRBJ2-5,NA,CASSPGLARKTQYF,TGTGCCAGCTCACCAGGGCTAGCGCGGAAGACCCAGTACTTC
16,TRBV5-5,TRBD1,TRBJ2-2,NA,CASSLAGQGYTGELFF,TGTGCCAGCAGCTTGGCCGGACAGGGCTATACCGGGGAGCTGTTTTTT
17,TRBV9,NA,TRBJ2-1,NA,CASTPSPARRSYNEQFF,TGTGCCAGCACCCCCTCCCCGGCCCGCCGCTCCTACAATGAGCAGTTCTTC
16,TRBV28,TRBD1,TRBJ2-5,once,CASSSFPGQGQETQYF,TGTGCCAGCAGTTCCTTCCCTGGACAGGGACAAGAGACCCAGTACTTC
11,TRBV20-1,NA,TRBJ2-5,once,CSATSGETQYF,TGCAGTGCGACCTCGGGAGAGACCCAGTACTTC